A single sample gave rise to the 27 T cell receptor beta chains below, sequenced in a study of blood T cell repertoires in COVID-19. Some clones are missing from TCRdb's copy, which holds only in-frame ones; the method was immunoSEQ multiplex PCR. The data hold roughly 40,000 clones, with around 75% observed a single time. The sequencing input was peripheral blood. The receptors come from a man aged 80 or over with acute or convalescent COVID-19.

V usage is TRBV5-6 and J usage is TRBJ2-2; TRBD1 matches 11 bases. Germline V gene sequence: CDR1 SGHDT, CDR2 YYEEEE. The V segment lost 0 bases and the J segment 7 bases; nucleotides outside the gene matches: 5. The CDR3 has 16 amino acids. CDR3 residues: CASSLVDRGLHGELFF. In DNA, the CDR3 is TGTGCCAGCAGCTTGGTGGACAGGGGGCTTCACGGGGAGCTGTTTTTT.

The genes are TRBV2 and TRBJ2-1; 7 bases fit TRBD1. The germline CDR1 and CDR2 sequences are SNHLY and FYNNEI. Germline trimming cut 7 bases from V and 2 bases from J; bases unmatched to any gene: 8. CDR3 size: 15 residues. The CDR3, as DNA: TGTGCCAGCAAGGGACAGACGACCGCCTACAATGAGCAGTTCTTC. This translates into CASKGQTTAYNEQFF.

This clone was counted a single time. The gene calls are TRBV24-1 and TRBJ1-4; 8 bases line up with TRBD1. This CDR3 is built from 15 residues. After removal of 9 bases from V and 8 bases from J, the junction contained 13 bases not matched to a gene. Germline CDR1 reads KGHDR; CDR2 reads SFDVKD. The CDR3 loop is CATQSTGQGAEKLFF. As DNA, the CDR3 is TGTGCCACCCAATCTACAGGGCAGGGGGCCGAAAAACTGTTTTTT.

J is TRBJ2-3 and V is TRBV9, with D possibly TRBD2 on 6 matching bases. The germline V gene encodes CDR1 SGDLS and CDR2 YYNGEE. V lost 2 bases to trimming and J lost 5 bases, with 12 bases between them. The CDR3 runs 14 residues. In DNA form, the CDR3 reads TGTGCCAGCAGCGTTAGCGGAGTTCAAGATACGCAGTATTTT. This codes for CASSVSGVQDTQYF.

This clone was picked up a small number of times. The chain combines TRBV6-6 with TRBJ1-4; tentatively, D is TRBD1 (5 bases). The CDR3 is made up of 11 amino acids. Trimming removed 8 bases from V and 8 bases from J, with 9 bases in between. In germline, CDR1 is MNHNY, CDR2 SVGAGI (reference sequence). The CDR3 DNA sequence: TGTGCCAGCGCCCAGGGAGAAAAACTGTTTTTT. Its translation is CASAQGEKLFF.

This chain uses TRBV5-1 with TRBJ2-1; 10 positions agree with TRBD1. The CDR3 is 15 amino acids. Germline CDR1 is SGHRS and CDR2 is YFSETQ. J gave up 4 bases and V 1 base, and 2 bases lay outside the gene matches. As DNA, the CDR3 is TGCGCCAGCAGCTTGCGGACAGGGGGATACAATGAGCAGTTCTTC. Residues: CASSLRTGGYNEQFF.

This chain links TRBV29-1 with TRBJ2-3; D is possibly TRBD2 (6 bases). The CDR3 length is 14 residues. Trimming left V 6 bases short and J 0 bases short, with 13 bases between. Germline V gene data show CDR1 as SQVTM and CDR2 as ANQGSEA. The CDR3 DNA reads TGCAGCGTAAAGGCGGGGAGTAGCACAGATACGCAGTATTTT. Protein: CSVKAGSSTDTQYF.

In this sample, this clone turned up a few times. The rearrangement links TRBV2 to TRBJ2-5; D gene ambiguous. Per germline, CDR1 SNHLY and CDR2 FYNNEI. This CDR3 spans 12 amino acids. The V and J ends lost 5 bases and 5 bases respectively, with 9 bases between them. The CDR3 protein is CASSTKRETQYF. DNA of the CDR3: TGTGCCAGCAGTACGAAGAGGGAGACCCAGTACTTC.

The CDR3 sequence is CASSLAGSSYNEQFF. For the CDR3, the DNA is TGTGCCAGCAGTTTAGCCGGGAGCTCCTACAATGAGCAGTTCTTC. This sequence joins TRBV28 and TRBJ2-1; D may be TRBD2 (6 bases). CDR1 and CDR2 (germline): MDHEN, SYDVKM. V was cut by 2 bases and J by 0 bases, with 8 bases left in between. CDR3 length: 15 amino acids.

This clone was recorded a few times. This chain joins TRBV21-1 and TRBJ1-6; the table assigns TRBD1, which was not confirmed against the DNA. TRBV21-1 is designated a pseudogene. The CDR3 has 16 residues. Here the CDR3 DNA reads TGTGCCAGCAGCAAATCCGGGACAGGGAGAGGGTCACCCCTCCACTTT. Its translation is CASSKSGTGRGSPLHF.

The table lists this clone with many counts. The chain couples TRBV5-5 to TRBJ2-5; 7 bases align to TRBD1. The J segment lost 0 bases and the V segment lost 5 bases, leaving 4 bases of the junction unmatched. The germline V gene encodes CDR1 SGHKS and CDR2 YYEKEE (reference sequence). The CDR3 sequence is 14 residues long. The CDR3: CASRPGQNQETQYF. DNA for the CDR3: TGTGCCAGCAGACCGGGACAGAACCAAGAGACCCAGTACTTC.

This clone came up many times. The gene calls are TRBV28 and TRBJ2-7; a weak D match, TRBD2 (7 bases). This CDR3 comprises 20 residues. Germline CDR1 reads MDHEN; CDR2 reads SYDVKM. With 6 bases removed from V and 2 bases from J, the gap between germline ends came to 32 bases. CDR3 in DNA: TGTGCCAGCAGCATATTCCCTAGGGCTAGCGGCAGGGGTCAACCCTACGAGCAGTACTTC. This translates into CASSIFPRASGRGQPYEQYF. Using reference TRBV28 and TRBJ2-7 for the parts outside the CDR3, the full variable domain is DVKVTQSSRYLVKRTGEKVFLECVQDMDHENMFWYRQDPGLGLRLIYFSYDVKMKEKGDIPEGYSVSREKKERFSLILESASTNQTSMYLCASSIFPRASGRGQPYEQYFGPGTRLTVT.

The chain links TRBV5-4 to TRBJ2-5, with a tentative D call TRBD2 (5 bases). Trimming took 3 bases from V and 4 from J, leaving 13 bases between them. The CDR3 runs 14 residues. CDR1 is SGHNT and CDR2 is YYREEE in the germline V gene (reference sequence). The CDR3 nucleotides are TGTGCCAGCAGCTATAATGCGGGCGGAGAGACCCAGTACTTC. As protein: CASSYNAGGETQYF.

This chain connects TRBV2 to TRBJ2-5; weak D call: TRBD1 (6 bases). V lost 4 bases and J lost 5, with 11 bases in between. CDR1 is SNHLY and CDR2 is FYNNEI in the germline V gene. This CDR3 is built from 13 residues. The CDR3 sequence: CASSGQGLETQYF. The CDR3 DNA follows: TGTGCCAGCAGTGGGCAGGGGCTTGAGACCCAGTACTTC.

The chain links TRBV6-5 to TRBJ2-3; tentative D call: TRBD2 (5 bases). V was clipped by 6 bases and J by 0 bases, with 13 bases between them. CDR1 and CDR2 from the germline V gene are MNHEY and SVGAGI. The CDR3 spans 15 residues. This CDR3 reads CASSLLAASTDTQYF. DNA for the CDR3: TGTGCCAGCAGCCTTCTAGCAGCTAGCACAGATACGCAGTATTTT.

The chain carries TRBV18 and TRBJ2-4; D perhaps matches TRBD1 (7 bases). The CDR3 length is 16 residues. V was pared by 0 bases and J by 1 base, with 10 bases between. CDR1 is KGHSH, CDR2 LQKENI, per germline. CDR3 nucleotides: TGTGCCAGCTCACCACCGGAGGGGGCGGCCAAAAACATTCAGTACTTC. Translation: CASSPPEGAAKNIQYF.

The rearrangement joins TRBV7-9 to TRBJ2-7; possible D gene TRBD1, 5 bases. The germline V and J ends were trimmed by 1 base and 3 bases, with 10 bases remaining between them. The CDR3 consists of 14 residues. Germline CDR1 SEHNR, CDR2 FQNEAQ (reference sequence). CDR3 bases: TGTGCCAGCAGCTTAGGAGGACAACTCTACGAGCAGTACTTC. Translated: CASSLGGQLYEQYF.

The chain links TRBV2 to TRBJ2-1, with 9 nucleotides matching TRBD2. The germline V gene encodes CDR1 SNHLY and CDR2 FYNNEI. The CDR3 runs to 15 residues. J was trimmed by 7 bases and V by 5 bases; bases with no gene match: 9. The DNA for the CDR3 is TGTGCCAGCAGTCCCCAGCGGGAGGTCCGGAATGAGCAGTTCTTC. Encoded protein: CASSPQREVRNEQFF.

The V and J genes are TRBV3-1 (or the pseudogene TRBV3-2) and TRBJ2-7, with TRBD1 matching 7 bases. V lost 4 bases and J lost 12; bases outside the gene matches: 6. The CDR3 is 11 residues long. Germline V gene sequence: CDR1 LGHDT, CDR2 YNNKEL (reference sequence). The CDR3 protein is CASSLTGVVYF. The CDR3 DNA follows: TGTGCCAGCAGCCTAACAGGGGTCGTGTACTTC.

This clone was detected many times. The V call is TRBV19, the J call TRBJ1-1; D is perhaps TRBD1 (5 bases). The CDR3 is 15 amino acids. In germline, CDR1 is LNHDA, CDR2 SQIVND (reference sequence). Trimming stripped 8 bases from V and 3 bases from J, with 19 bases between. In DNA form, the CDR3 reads TGTGCCAGTTCTCAAACCGGGGGGGGAGACACTGAAGCTTTCTTT. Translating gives CASSQTGGGDTEAFF.

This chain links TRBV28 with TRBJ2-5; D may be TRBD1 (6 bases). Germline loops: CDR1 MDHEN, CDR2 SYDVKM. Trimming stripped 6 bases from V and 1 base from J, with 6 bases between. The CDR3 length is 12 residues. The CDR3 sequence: CASRGAQETQYF. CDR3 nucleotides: TGTGCCAGCAGGGGGGCCCAAGAGACCCAGTACTTC.

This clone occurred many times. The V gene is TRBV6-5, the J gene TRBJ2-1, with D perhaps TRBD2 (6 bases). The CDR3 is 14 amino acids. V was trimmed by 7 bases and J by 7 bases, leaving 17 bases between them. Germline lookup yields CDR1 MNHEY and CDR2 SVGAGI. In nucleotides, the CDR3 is TGTGCCAGCACCCTCGGGGGTAGCGGAAATGAGCAGTTCTTC. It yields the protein CASTLGGSGNEQFF.

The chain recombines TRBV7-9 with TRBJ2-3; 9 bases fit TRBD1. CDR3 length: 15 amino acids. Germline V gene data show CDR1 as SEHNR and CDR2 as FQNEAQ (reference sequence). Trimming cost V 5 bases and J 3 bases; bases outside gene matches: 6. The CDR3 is CASSRQGGLTDTQYF. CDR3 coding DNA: TGTGCCAGCAGCCGACAGGGGGGTCTGACAGATACGCAGTATTTT.

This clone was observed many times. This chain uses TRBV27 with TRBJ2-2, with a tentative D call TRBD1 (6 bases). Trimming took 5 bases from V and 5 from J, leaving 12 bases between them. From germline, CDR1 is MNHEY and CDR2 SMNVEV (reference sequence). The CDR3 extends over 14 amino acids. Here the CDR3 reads CASSKQGWTGELFF. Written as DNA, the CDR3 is TGTGCCAGCAGTAAGCAGGGGTGGACCGGGGAGCTGTTTTTT.

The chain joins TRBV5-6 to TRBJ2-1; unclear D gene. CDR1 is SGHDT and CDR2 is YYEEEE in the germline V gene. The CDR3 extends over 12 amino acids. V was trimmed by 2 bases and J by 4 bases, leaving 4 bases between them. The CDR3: CASSLIYNEQFF. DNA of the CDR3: TGTGCCAGCAGCTTAATATACAATGAGCAGTTCTTC.

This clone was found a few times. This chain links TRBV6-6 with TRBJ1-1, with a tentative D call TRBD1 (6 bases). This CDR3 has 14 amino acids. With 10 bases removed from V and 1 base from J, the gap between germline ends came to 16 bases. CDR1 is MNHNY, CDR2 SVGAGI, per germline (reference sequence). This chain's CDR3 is CATTRGTTNTEAFF. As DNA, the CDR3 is TGTGCCACCACCCGAGGGACAACGAACACTGAAGCTTTCTTT.

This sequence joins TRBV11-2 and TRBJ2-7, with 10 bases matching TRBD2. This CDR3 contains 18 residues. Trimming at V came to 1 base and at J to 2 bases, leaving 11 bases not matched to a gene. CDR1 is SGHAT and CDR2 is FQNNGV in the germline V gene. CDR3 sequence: CASSLGVLGGLATYEQYF. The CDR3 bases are TGTGCCAGCAGCTTAGGGGTCTTGGGGGGACTAGCGACCTACGAGCAGTACTTC. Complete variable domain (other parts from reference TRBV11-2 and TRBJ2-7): EAGVAQSPRYKIIEKRQSVAFWCNPISGHATLYWYQQILGQGPKLLIQFQNNGVVDDSQLPKDRFSAERLKGVDSTLKIQPAKLEDSAVYLCASSLGVLGGLATYEQYFGPGTRLTVT.